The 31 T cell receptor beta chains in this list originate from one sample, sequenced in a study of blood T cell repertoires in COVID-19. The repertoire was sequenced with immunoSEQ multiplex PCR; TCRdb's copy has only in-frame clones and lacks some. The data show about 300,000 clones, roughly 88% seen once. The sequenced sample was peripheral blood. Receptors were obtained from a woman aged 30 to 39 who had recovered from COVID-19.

CDR3 nucleotide sequence: TGCGCCAGCAGCTTAGGGGGGGCCGGGGAAAAACTGTTTTTT. Amino acids: CASSLGGAGEKLFF. The chain has TRBV5-1 and TRBJ1-4; tentatively, D is TRBD1 (6 bases). Per the germline V gene, CDR1 is SGHRS and CDR2 is YFSETQ. V gave up 2 bases and J gave up 8 bases, with 13 bases separating them. This CDR3 region has 14 residues.

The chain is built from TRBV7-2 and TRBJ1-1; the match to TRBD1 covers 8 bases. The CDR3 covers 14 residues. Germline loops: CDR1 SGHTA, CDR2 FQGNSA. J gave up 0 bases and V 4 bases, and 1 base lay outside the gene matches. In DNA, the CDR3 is TGTGCCAGCAGCTCGGACAGGGTGAACACTGAAGCTTTCTTT. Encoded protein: CASSSDRVNTEAFF.

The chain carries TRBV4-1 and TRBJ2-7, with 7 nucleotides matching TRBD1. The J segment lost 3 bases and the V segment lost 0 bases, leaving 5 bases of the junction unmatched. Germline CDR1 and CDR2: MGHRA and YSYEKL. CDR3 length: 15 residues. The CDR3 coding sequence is TGCGCCAGCAGCCAAGATAGGGACAGTTTCTACGAGCAGTACTTC. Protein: CASSQDRDSFYEQYF.

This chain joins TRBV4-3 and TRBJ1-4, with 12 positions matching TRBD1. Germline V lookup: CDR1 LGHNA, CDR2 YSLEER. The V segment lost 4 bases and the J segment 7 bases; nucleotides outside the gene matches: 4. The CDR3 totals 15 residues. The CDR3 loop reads CASSPGTGGSEKLFF. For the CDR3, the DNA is TGCGCCAGCAGCCCAGGGACAGGGGGCTCTGAAAAACTGTTTTTT.

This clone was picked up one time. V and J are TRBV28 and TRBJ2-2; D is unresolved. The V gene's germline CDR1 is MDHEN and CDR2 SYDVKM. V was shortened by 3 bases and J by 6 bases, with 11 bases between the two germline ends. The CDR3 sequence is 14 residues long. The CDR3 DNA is TGTGCCAGCAGTTTCACTGGTTCCCCCGGGGAGCTGTTTTTT. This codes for CASSFTGSPGELFF.

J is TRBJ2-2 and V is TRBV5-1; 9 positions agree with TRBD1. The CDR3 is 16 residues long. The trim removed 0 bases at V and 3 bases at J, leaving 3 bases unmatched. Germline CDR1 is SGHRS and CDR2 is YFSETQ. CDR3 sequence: CASSLVWTGDTGELFF. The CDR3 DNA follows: TGCGCCAGCAGCTTGGTTTGGACAGGGGACACCGGGGAGCTGTTTTTT.

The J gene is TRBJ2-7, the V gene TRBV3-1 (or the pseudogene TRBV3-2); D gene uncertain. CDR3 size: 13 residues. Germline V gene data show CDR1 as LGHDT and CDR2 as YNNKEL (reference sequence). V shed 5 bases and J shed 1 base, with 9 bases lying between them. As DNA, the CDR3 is TGTGCCAGCAGCAGAGCACAGTCCTACGAGCAGTACTTC. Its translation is CASSRAQSYEQYF.

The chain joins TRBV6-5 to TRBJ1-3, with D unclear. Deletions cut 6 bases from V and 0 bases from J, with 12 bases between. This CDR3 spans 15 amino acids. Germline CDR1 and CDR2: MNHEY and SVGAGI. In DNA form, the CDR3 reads TGTGCCAGCAGGGACTCTAGATACTCTGGAAACACCATATATTTT. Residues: CASRDSRYSGNTIYF.

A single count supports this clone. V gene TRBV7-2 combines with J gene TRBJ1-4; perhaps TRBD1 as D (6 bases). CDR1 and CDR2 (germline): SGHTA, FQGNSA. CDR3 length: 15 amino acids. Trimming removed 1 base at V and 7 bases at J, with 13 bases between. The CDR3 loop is CASSLGYRESEKLFF. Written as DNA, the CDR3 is TGTGCCAGCAGCTTAGGTTACAGGGAAAGTGAAAAACTGTTTTTT.

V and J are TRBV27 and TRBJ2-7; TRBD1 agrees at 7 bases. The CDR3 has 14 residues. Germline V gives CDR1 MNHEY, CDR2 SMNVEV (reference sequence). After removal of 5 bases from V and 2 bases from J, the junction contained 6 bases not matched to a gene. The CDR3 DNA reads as TGTGCCAGCAGTCCTTGGGACAGAGCCTACGAGCAGTACTTC. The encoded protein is CASSPWDRAYEQYF.

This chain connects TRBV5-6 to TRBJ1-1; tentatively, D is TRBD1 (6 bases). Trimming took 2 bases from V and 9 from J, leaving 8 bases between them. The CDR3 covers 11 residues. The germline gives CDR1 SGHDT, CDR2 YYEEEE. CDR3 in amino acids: CASSFRDKAFF. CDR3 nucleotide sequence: TGTGCCAGCAGCTTCCGGGACAAAGCTTTCTTT.

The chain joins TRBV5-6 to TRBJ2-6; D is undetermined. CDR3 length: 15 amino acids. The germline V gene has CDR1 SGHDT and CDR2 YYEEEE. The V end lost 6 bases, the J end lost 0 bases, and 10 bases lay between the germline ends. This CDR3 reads CASTPRFSGANVLTF. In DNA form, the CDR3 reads TGTGCCAGCACCCCCCGGTTCTCTGGGGCCAACGTCCTGACTTTC.

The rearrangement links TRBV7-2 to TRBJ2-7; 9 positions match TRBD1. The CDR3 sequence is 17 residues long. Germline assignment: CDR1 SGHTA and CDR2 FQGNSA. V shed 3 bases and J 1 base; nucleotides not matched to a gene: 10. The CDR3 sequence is CASSLFGWTGVSYEQYF. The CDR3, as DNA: TGTGCCAGCAGCTTGTTCGGGTGGACAGGGGTTTCCTACGAGCAGTACTTC.

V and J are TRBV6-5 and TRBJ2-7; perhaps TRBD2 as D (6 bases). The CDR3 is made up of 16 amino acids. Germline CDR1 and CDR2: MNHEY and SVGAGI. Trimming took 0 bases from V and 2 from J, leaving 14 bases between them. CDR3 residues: CASSYSRRVGTYEQYF. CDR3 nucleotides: TGTGCCAGCAGTTACTCGCGGAGGGTGGGTACCTACGAGCAGTACTTC.

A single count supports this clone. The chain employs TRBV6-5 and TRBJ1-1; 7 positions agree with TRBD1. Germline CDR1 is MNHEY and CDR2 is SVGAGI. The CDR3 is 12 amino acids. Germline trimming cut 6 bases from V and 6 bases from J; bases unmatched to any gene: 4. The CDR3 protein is CASRYQGAEAFF. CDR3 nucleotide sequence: TGTGCCAGCAGGTACCAGGGGGCTGAAGCTTTCTTT.

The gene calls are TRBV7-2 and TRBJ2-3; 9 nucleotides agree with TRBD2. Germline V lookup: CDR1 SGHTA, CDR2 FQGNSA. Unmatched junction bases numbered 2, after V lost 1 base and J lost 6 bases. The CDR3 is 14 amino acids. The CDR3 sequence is CASSLGLAGDTQYF. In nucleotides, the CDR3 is TGTGCCAGCAGCTTAGGCCTAGCGGGGGATACGCAGTATTTT.

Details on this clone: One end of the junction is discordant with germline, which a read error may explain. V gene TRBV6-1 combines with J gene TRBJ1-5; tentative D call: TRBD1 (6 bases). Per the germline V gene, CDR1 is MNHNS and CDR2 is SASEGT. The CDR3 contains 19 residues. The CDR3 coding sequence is TGTGCCAGCAGAGAAGGACAGCCCTTTGGCTCCTGGTACAATCAGCCCCAGCATTTT. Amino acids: CASREGQPFGSWYNQPQHF.

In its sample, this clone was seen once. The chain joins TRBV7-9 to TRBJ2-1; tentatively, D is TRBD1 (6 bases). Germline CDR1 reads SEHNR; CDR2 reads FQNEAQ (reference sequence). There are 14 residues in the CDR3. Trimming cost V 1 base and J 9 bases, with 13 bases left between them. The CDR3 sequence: CASSLVGDISEQFF. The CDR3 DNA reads TGTGCCAGCAGCTTAGTAGGGGACATTAGTGAGCAGTTCTTC.

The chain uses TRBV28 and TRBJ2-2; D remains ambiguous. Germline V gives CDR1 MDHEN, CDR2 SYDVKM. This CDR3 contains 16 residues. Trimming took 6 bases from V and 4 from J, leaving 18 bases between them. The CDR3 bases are TGTGCCAGCAGACTTCTCGGTACCTCGGGCACCGGGGAGCTGTTTTTT. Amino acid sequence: CASRLLGTSGTGELFF.

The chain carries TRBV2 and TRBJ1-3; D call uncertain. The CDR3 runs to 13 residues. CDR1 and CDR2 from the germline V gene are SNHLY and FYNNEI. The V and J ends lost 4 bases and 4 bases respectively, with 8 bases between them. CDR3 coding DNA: TGTGCCAGCAGTGTGTTACAGGGAAACACCATATATTTT. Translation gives CASSVLQGNTIYF. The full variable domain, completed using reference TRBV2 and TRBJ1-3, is EPEVTQTPSHQVTQMGQEVILRCVPISNHLYFYWYRQILGQKVEFLVSFYNNEISEKSEIFDDQFSVERPDGSNFTLKIRSTKLEDSAMYFCASSVLQGNTIYFGEGSWLTVV.

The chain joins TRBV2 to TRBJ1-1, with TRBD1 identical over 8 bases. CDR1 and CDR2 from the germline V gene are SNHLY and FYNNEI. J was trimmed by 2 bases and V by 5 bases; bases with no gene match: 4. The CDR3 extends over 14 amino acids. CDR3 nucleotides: TGTGCCAGCAGTATGACAGGGGCCAACACTGAAGCTTTCTTT. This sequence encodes CASSMTGANTEAFF.

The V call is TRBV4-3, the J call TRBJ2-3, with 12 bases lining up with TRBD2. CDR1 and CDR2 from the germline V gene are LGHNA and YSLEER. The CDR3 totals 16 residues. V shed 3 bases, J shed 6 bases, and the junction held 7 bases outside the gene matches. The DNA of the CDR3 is TGCGCCAGCAGCCACCCCCTAGCGGGGGGGCCTGATACGCAGTATTTT. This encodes CASSHPLAGGPDTQYF.

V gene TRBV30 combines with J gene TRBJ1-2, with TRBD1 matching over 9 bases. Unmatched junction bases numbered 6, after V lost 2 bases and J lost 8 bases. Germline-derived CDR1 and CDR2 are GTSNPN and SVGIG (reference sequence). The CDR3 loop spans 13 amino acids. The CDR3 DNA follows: TGTGCCTGGAGTCTACAGGGGGCGCGAGGCTACACCTTC. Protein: CAWSLQGARGYTF.

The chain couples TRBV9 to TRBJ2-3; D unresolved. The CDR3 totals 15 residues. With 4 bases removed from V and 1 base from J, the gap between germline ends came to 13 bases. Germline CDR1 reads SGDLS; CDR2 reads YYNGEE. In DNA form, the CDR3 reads TGTGCCAGCAGCTACCGTCCCAGTGGCACAGATACGCAGTATTTT. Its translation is CASSYRPSGTDTQYF.

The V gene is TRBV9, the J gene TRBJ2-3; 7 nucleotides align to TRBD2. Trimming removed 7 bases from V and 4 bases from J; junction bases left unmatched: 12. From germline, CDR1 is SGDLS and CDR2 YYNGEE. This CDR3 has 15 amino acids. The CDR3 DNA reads TGTGCCAGCTCCTGGGGGGGGGAATCTCCAGATACGCAGTATTTT. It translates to CASSWGGESPDTQYF. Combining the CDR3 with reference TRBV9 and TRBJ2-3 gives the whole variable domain DSGVTQTPKHLITATGQRVTLRCSPRSGDLSVYWYQQSLDQGLQFLIQYYNGEERAKGNILERFSAQQFPDLHSELNLSSLELGDSALYFCASSWGGESPDTQYFGPGTRLTVL.

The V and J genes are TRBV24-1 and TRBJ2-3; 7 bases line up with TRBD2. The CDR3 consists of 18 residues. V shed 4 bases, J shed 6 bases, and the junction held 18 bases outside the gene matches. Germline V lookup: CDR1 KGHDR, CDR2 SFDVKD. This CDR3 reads CATSDSKGREDTGDTQYF. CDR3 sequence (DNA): TGTGCCACCAGTGACAGTAAGGGGAGGGAGGACACTGGGGATACGCAGTATTTT.

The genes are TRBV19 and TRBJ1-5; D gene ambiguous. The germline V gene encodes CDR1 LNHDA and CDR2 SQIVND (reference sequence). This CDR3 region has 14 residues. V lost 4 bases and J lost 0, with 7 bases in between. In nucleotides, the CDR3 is TGTGCCAGTAGTAACGGGTATAGCAATCAGCCCCAGCATTTT. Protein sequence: CASSNGYSNQPQHF.

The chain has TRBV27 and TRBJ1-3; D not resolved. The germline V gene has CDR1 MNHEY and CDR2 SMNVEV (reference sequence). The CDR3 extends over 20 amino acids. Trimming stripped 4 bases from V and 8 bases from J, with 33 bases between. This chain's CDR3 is CASSSAALGRGRRTRDTIYF. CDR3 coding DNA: TGTGCCAGCAGTTCGGCGGCCCTCGGACGAGGCAGACGGACTCGGGACACCATATATTTT.

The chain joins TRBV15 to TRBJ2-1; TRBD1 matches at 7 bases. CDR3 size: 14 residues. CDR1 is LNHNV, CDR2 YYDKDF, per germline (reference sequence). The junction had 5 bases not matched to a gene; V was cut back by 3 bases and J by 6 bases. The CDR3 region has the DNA TGTGCCACCAGCAGTGGGACAGTCCCCAATGAGCAGTTCTTC. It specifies CATSSGTVPNEQFF.

CDR3 region: CASSIQGANQPQHF. The CDR3 DNA sequence: TGTGCCAGCAGCATACAGGGGGCTAATCAGCCCCAGCATTTT. This chain connects TRBV7-9 to TRBJ1-5, with 9 bases that match TRBD1. Germline trimming cut 5 bases from V and 4 bases from J; bases unmatched to any gene: 3. The CDR3 consists of 14 residues. CDR1 is SEHNR, CDR2 FQNEAQ, per germline (reference sequence).

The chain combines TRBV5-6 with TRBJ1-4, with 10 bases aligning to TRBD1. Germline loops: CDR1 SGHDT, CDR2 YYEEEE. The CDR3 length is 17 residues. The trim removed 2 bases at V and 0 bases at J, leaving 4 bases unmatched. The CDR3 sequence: CASSLLTGGATNEKLFF. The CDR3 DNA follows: TGTGCCAGCAGCTTACTGACAGGGGGCGCAACTAATGAAAAACTGTTTTTT.